A selection of T cell receptor beta chains follows, all from one sample in a study of cytomegalovirus exposure and HLA in healthy donors. The method was immunoSEQ multiplex PCR; TCRdb's version includes in-frame clones alone and lacks a portion of them. The sample contains roughly 100,000 clones, approximately 95% of which appear only once. The sample was PBMCs. Every receptor here comes from a woman younger than 30 in good health and CMV-seronegative. The CDR3 runs from the conserved cysteine through the conserved F or W. Each record gives: J gene, V gene, clone size, D gene, CDR3 DNA, CDR3 protein. The D gene is left open where the match is weak. Clone size is shown for a subset of rows, as once, few, many or a class of expanded clone.

TRBJ2-1,TRBV25-1,.,TRBD2,TGTGCCAGCACCACCGGGACTAGCGGGAGGACGAATAATGAGCAGTTCTTC,CASTTGTSGRTNNEQFF
TRBJ2-4,TRBV5-1,.,TRBD2,TGCGCCAGCAGCGCGGGACTAGCGGGCAGGAGTGGCAAAAACATTCAGTACTTC,CASSAGLAGRSGKNIQYF
TRBJ2-2,TRBV5-4,.,TRBD2,TGTGCCAGCAGCTTGTTAGCGGGCGACACCGGGGAGCTGTTTTTT,CASSLLAGDTGELFF
TRBJ1-2,TRBV23-1,.,TRBD1,TGCGCCAGCACCTCAACCGAACAGGGGGCTGGAGGCTACACCTTC,CASTSTEQGAGGYTF
TRBJ2-5,TRBV7-9,few,.,TGTGCCAGCAGCTCTAACCCCAGGACAGTCGAGACCCAGTACTTC,CASSSNPRTVETQYF
TRBJ1-2,TRBV7-8,.,.,TGTGCCAGCAGCTACGACCACGCACAGGGAAGCTATGGCTACACCTTC,CASSYDHAQGSYGYTF
TRBJ2-7,TRBV27,.,.,TGTGCCAGCAGTCCCTCTTGGACAAAGGGGGGGGAGCAGTACTTC,CASSPSWTKGGEQYF
TRBJ2-2,TRBV15,.,TRBD2,TGTGCCACCAGCACCCGAGCGGGGACTGCGAACACCGGGGAGCTGTTTTTT,CATSTRAGTANTGELFF
TRBJ1-1,TRBV2,.,.,TGTGCCAGCACCAACATGGCGGGTTTTGAAGCTTTCTTT,CASTNMAGFEAFF
TRBJ1-2,TRBV6-5,.,.,TGTGCCAGCGGATGGGGCCGGGAGGGCTACACCTTC,CASGWGREGYTF
TRBJ2-3,TRBV4-1,once,.,TGCGCCAGCTCAAGGGCGGGAACAGATACGCAGTATTTT,CASSRAGTDTQYF